Shown below are 3 T cell receptor beta chains from a single sample sequenced in a study of a mutant IDH1 vaccine in newly diagnosed glioma. Time point defined: baseline, week 1 (first vaccination visit). Regarding treatment: pre-vaccination baseline after standard-of-care therapy. Profiling relied on immunoSEQ multiplex PCR, and the TCRdb table lists in-frame clones only, not all of them. Found here are 59,000 or so clones, more than 90% of them singletons; the top ten hold approximately 2.4%. The sample in question was PBMCs, obtained from a glioma patient treated with radiotherapy, temozolomide or both. The receptor source for this set is a man aged 45-65 years with glioma.

The V and J genes are TRBV7-8 and TRBJ1-4; 7 nucleotides agree with TRBD1. Trimming at V came to 5 bases and at J to 8 bases, leaving 5 bases not matched to a gene. This CDR3 has 13 amino acids. Looked up from germline, CDR1 is SGHVS and CDR2 is FQNEAQ. The DNA of the CDR3 is TGTGCCAGCAGCGCAGGGACAGCGGAAAAACTGTTTTTT. This encodes CASSAGTAEKLFF.

The V call is TRBV5-6, the J call TRBJ1-2; D remains ambiguous. The length of the CDR3 is 13 residues. Trimming took 4 bases from V and 0 from J, leaving 7 bases between them. Germline values: CDR1 SGHDT, CDR2 YYEEEE. The DNA for the CDR3 is TGTGCCAGCAGCACGAGTACTAACTATGGCTACACCTTC. Amino acids: CASSTSTNYGYTF.

The chain uses TRBV6-5 and TRBJ2-5; no reliable D call. Trimming cost V 0 bases and J 1 base, with 9 bases left between them. CDR3 length equals 15 residues. Germline V CDR1 and CDR2: MNHEY, SVGAGI. The CDR3 DNA reads as TGTGCCAGCAGTTACTCGGGGAACCCCCAAGAGACCCAGTACTTC. It encodes CASSYSGNPQETQYF.